This T cell receptor beta chain was sequenced for a study of cytomegalovirus exposure and HLA in healthy donors. Study-wide points: TCR beta chains numbering some 150 were designated cytomegalovirus-associated.

Losses at the gene ends were 3 bases for V and 7 bases for J; bases not matched to a gene: 5. Per germline, CDR1 SGDLS and CDR2 YYNGEE. The CDR3 is 15 amino acids. Primers: 60 Vbeta forward and 13 Jbeta reverse. The assay was immunoSEQ multiplex PCR, and TCRdb's table has in-frame clones only and misses some. This sample has some 130,000 clones; around 78% occur once, and the top ten carry about 1.6%. A word on this clone: The antigen is unknown.

This receptor was taken from a man aged 35-49 years in good health and CMV-seronegative. Sequencing was carried out using PBMCs. V gene TRBV9 combines with J gene TRBJ1-6; 9 nucleotides line up with TRBD1. This chain's CDR3 is CASSEGGTGNSPLHF. The CDR3 bases are TGTGCCAGCAGCGAGGGGGGGACAGGGAATTCACCCCTCCACTTT.